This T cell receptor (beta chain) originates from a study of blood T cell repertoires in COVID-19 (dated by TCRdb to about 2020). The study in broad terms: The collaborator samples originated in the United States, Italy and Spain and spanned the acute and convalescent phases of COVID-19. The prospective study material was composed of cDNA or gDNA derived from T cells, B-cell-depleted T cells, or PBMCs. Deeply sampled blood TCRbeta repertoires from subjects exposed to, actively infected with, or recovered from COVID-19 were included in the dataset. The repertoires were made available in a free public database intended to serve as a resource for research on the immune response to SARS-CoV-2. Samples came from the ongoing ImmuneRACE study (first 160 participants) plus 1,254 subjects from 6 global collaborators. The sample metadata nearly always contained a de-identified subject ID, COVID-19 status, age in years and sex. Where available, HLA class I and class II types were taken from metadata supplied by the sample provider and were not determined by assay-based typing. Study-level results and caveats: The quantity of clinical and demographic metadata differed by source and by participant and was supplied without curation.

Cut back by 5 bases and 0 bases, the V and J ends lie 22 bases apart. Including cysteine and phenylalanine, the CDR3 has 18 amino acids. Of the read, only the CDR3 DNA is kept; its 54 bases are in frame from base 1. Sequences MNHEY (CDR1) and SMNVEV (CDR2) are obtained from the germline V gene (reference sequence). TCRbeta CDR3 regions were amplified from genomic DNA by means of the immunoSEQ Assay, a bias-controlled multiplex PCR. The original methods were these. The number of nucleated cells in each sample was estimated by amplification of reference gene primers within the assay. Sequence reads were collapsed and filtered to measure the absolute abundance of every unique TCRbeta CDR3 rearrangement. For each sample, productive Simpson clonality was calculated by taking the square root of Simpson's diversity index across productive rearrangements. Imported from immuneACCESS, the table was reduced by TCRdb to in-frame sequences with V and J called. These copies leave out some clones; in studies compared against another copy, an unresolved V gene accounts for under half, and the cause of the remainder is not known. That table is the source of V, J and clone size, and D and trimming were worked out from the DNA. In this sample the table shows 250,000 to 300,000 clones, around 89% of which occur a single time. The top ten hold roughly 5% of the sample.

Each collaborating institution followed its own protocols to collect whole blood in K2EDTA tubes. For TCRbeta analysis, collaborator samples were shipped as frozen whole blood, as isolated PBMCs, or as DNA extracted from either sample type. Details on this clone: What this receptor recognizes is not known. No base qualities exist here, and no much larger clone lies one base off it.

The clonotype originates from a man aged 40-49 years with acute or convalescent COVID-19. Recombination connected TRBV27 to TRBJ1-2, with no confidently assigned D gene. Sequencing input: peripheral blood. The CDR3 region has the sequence CASSAFSHSWRANYGYTF. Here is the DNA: TGTGCCAGCAGTGCTTTCTCACATAGTTGGAGAGCTAACTATGGCTACACCTTC.